This is a list of T cell receptor beta chains from one sample in a study of T-cell memory formation after mild COVID-19. MiXCR, applied by TCRdb to the 5' RACE reads, yields one record per CDR3 protein. The sample shows roughly 150,000 distinct CDR3 sequences, 10% to 15% of them seen only once. Sequencing used PBMCs or a T cell subset sorted from them (not recorded which). Every receptor here comes from a man younger than 35 who had mild COVID-19 (a few samples of this study predate the infection). Cell type and time point are not known. CDR3s include the opening cysteine and the closing phenylalanine or tryptophan. The D gene is left open where the match is weak. Where a row states a size, it is once, few, many or the class of an expanded clone; other rows omit it.

cdr3_nt: TGTGCCAGCAGTGAGCAAGGGGGTTTTACTGAAGCTTTCTTT
cdr3_aa: CASSEQGGFTEAFF
d_call: -
v_call: TRBV2
j_call: TRBJ1-1
clone_size: -

cdr3_nt: TGTGCCAGCAGTTTCAGCGGGGGCCGGAGCGATGAGCAGTTCTTC
cdr3_aa: CASSFSGGRSDEQFF
d_call: TRBD2
v_call: TRBV12-3/TRBV12-4
j_call: TRBJ2-1
clone_size: -

cdr3_nt: TGTGCCAGCAGCTTACGCAGGGGAGGAACGTCCCAGCATTTT
cdr3_aa: CASSLRRGGTSQHF
d_call: -
v_call: TRBV7-8
j_call: TRBJ1-5
clone_size: few

cdr3_nt: TGCGCCAGCAGCTTTGGGGGGCAGACCGGGGAGCTGTTTTTT
cdr3_aa: CASSFGGQTGELFF
d_call: -
v_call: TRBV5-1
j_call: TRBJ2-2
clone_size: few

cdr3_nt: TGTGCCAGCAGCTTTTCTACTGGGGGCACAGATACGCAGTATTTT
cdr3_aa: CASSFSTGGTDTQYF
d_call: -
v_call: TRBV7-9
j_call: TRBJ2-3
clone_size: few

cdr3_nt: TGCGCCAGCAGTTACCGGGGGAGGACAACCGGGGAGCTGTTTTTT
cdr3_aa: CASSYRGRTTGELFF
d_call: -
v_call: TRBV4-3
j_call: TRBJ2-2
clone_size: few

cdr3_nt: TGTGCCAGCAGCTTTGATGGTAACGGTGAAGCTTTCTTT
cdr3_aa: CASSFDGNGEAFF
d_call: -
v_call: TRBV7-9
j_call: TRBJ1-1
clone_size: few

cdr3_nt: TGTGCCAGCAGCCTTAGCGGAACCACAGATACGCAGTATTTT
cdr3_aa: CASSLSGTTDTQYF
d_call: -
v_call: TRBV7-2
j_call: TRBJ2-3
clone_size: many

cdr3_nt: TGCGCCAGCAGCTACGGGAAGTACGATGAGCAGTTCTTC
cdr3_aa: CASSYGKYDEQFF
d_call: -
v_call: TRBV5-1
j_call: TRBJ2-1
clone_size: many

cdr3_nt: TGCGCCAGCAGCCAAGATACGGACAGGGGTCGGGGGGTCTATGGCTACACCTTC
cdr3_aa: CASSQDTDRGRGVYGYTF
d_call: TRBD1
v_call: TRBV4-3
j_call: TRBJ1-2
clone_size: few

cdr3_nt: TGTGCCTGGAGTGTAGGGGGGTCATCATACGAGCAGTACTTC
cdr3_aa: CAWSVGGSSYEQYF
d_call: -
v_call: TRBV30
j_call: TRBJ2-7
clone_size: -

cdr3_nt: TGTGCCAGCGGTATCCCAGTTAATGAAAAACTGTTTTTT
cdr3_aa: CASGIPVNEKLFF
d_call: -
v_call: TRBV7-2
j_call: TRBJ1-4
clone_size: -

cdr3_nt: TGCAGTGCTAATCCGGGGGGGCCGGTCGATGAGCAGTTCTTC
cdr3_aa: CSANPGGPVDEQFF
d_call: TRBD2
v_call: TRBV20-1
j_call: TRBJ2-1
clone_size: many

cdr3_nt: TGTGCCAGCAGTTCGAGAAGGGGGAACACTGAAGCTTTCTTT
cdr3_aa: CASSSRRGNTEAFF
d_call: -
v_call: TRBV12-3/TRBV12-4
j_call: TRBJ1-1
clone_size: few

cdr3_nt: TGCGCCAGCAGCCAACTAGCGGGGGGCCCGAGCTCCTACAATGAGCAGTTCTTC
cdr3_aa: CASSQLAGGPSSYNEQFF
d_call: TRBD2
v_call: TRBV4-3
j_call: TRBJ2-1
clone_size: few

cdr3_nt: TGTGCCAGCAGCCCGAGAGGGATCTCCTACAATGAGCAGTTCTTC
cdr3_aa: CASSPRGISYNEQFF
d_call: -
v_call: TRBV7-9
j_call: TRBJ2-1
clone_size: few

cdr3_nt: TGTGCCAGCAGCCAAGAAACTGAAGCTTTCTTT
cdr3_aa: CASSQETEAFF
d_call: -
v_call: TRBV3-1
j_call: TRBJ1-1
clone_size: -

cdr3_nt: TGTGCCAGCAGCCCCCGGACTAGCCAAGGGCGAGATACGCAGTATTTT
cdr3_aa: CASSPRTSQGRDTQYF
d_call: TRBD2
v_call: TRBV7-9
j_call: TRBJ2-3
clone_size: -

cdr3_nt: TGTGCCAGCAGCAAAGAGTGCGAGACAGGGGGCGGTGGCTACACCTTC
cdr3_aa: CASSKECETGGGGYTF
d_call: -
v_call: TRBV21-1
j_call: TRBJ1-2
clone_size: few

cdr3_nt: TGTGCCAGCAGCTCCTGGGCAGCGAACACTGAAGCTTTCTTT
cdr3_aa: CASSSWAANTEAFF
d_call: -
v_call: TRBV7-2
j_call: TRBJ1-1
clone_size: -

cdr3_nt: -
cdr3_aa: CSAPRDFGAGYTF
d_call: -
v_call: TRBV20-1
j_call: TRBJ1-2
clone_size: many

cdr3_nt: TGTGCCAGCAGTGAATCGGCGTACACCGGGGAGCTGTTTTTT
cdr3_aa: CASSESAYTGELFF
d_call: -
v_call: TRBV25-1
j_call: TRBJ2-2
clone_size: -

cdr3_nt: TGTGCCAGCGGACGGGAGAGCTATGGCTACACCTTC
cdr3_aa: CASGRESYGYTF
d_call: -
v_call: TRBV27
j_call: TRBJ1-2
clone_size: -

cdr3_nt: TGTGCCAGCAGCGCCCCCGGGGTCCTCTCCTACAATGAGCAGTTCTTC
cdr3_aa: CASSAPGVLSYNEQFF
d_call: -
v_call: TRBV5-4
j_call: TRBJ2-1
clone_size: few

cdr3_nt: TGCAGTGCTAGAAAGACAGGACGTCAAGAGACCCAGTACTTC
cdr3_aa: CSARKTGRQETQYF
d_call: -
v_call: TRBV20-1
j_call: TRBJ2-5
clone_size: few

cdr3_nt: TGTGCCAGCTCATCACCGGGACGGAAGAATGAAAAACTGTTTTTT
cdr3_aa: CASSSPGRKNEKLFF
d_call: -
v_call: TRBV18
j_call: TRBJ1-4
clone_size: many

cdr3_nt: TGTGCCAGCAGCGTAGCCCCAGGCCTTACCTACGAGCAGTACTTC
cdr3_aa: CASSVAPGLTYEQYF
d_call: -
v_call: TRBV9
j_call: TRBJ2-7
clone_size: -

cdr3_nt: TGCGCCAGCAACTCGGGACAGGGTCAGGCTGGCTACACCTTC
cdr3_aa: CASNSGQGQAGYTF
d_call: TRBD1
v_call: TRBV5-1
j_call: TRBJ1-2
clone_size: -